Below are 5 T cell receptor beta chains sequenced from a single sample in a study of Ad26.COV2.S vaccination and SARS-CoV-2 variants. Indicated treatment: 19 received Ad26.COV2.S at low or high dose, single or two shots; five or six received placebo; per-sample allocation not given. Vaccine and placebo recipients were sampled on day 63 after the first injection. Measured with immunoSEQ multiplex PCR; TCRdb has only the in-frame clones, and not every one. The repertoire has hundreds of thousands of clones, 80% to 95% of them found once; the top ten carry less than 15%. Sequenced material: peripheral blood, taken in a trial of Ad26.COV2.S vaccine versus placebo. These TCRs come from a person between 18 and 59 years old who received the Ad26.COV2.S COVID-19 vaccine or a placebo.

This clone turned up a few times. The J gene is TRBJ2-5, the V gene TRBV2; the D is unclear. The CDR3 covers 11 residues. Germline lookup yields CDR1 SNHLY and CDR2 FYNNEI. The ends were cut back, 2 bases at V and 5 bases at J, with 3 bases in the middle. The DNA for the CDR3 is TGTGCCAGCAGTGAAAGTGAGACCCAGTACTTC. This translates into CASSESETQYF.

V is TRBV6-6 and J is TRBJ2-3; 9 bases fit TRBD2. Per the germline V gene, CDR1 is MNHNY and CDR2 is SVGAGI (reference sequence). Trimming took 8 bases from V and 1 from J; bases not matched to a gene: 7. The CDR3 has 15 amino acids. The CDR3 DNA follows: TGTGCCAGCCGTACTGCTAGCGGGGGCACAGATACGCAGTATTTT. As protein: CASRTASGGTDTQYF.

This clone was observed a few times. V is TRBV5-1 and J is TRBJ2-7; 7 nucleotides agree with TRBD1. Per germline, CDR1 SGHRS and CDR2 YFSETQ. This CDR3 is 13 amino acids long. Unmatched junction bases numbered 4, after V lost 4 bases and J lost 3 bases. This chain's CDR3 is CASSEGTDYEQYF. CDR3 sequence (DNA): TGCGCCAGCAGCGAGGGGACAGACTACGAGCAGTACTTC.

The rearrangement links TRBV30 to TRBJ1-3, with D possibly TRBD1 on 5 matching bases. The CDR3 is made up of 15 amino acids. Germline V gene lookup returns CDR1 GTSNPN and CDR2 SVGIG (reference sequence). The germline V and J ends were trimmed by 3 bases and 1 base, with 13 bases remaining between them. In DNA, the CDR3 is TGTGCCTGGAGCTGGGGGTTGCAGTCTGGAAACACCATATATTTT. Translation: CAWSWGLQSGNTIYF.

V usage is TRBV29-1 and J usage is TRBJ1-1; possibly TRBD1 for D (5 bases). The V gene's germline CDR1 is SQVTM and CDR2 ANQGSEA. This CDR3 contains 13 residues. V lost 1 base and J lost 6, with 12 bases in between. CDR3 amino acids: CSVEAGPSAEAFF. The DNA of the CDR3 is TGCAGCGTTGAAGCAGGGCCGAGCGCTGAAGCTTTCTTT.